The entry below describes one T cell receptor (beta chain). As yet, its antigen is unknown. This CDR3 is also generated by other DNA sequences in the sample. The CDR3 contains 17 residues. V lost 0 bases and J 2 bases, leaving 16 bases between the germline ends. Germline V lookup: CDR1 SEHNR, CDR2 FQNEAQ (reference sequence). The data derive from a study of cytomegalovirus exposure and HLA in healthy donors. Amplification used 60 Vbeta primers and 13 Jbeta primers. The method was immunoSEQ multiplex PCR; TCRdb's version includes in-frame clones alone and lacks a portion of them. The data show 54,000 or so clones, with approximately 52% seen just once and approximately 12% held by the top ten. Broader study findings: Sequencing had likely introduced a cluster of highly shared sequence variants as an artifact.

The chain employs TRBV7-9 and TRBJ2-5; possibly TRBD1 for D (6 bases). The receptor was isolated from a human donor in good health. The sequenced material came from PBMCs. CDR3 nucleotide sequence: TGTGCCAGCAGCTTAGCTTCCCTCAGAAGGGGGCAAGAGACCCAGTACTTC. Protein product: CASSLASLRRGQETQYF.